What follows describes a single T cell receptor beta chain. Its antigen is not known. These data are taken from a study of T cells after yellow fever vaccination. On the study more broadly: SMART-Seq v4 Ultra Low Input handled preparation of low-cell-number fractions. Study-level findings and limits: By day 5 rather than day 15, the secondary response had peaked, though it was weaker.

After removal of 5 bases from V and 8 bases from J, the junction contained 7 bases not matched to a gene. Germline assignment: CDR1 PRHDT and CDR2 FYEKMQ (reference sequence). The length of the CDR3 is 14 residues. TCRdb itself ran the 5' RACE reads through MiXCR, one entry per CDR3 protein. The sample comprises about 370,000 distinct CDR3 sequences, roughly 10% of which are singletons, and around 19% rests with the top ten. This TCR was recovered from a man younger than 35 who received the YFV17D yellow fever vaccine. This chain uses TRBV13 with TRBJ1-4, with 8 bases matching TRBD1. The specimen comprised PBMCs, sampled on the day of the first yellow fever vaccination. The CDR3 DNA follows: TGTGCCAGCAGCAACCAGGGGGCTCGGGAAAAACTGTTTTTT. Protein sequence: CASSNQGAREKLFF. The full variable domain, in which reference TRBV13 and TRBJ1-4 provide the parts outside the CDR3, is AAGVIQSPRHLIKEKRETATLKCYPIPRHDTVYWYQQGPGQDPQFLISFYEKMQSDKGSIPDRFSAQQFSDYHSELNMSSLELGDSALYFCASSNQGAREKLFFGSGTQLSVL.